There are many counts of the clone carrying this T cell receptor beta chain. The antigen is unknown. RNA transcripts served as the template for amplifying TCR beta CDR3 regions. A set of HTBI primers served as the primers for a first-round RT-PCR of the TCR CDR3. TCRdb re-called the multiplex PCR reads through MiXCR, storing one row per CDR3 protein. This table holds roughly 600,000 distinct CDR3 sequences, around 15% found once. Germline V CDR1 and CDR2: MNHEY, SMNVEV (reference sequence). V lost 5 bases, J lost 9 bases, and 1 base stayed unmatched. The CDR3 runs to 13 residues. The study left out patients who had uncontrolled infection, other autoimmune disease, pregnancy or lactation. Diagnoses used clinical symptoms, serum thyroxine and TRAb, thyroid ultrasound and orbital computed tomography. This entry is derived from a study of T cells in Graves' hyperthyroidism and ophthalmopathy. Regarding the study as a whole: The blood repertoire included most of the expanded thyroid clonotypes above 0.001. A model of 13 V-J features distinguished ophthalmopathy from stable hyperthyroidism.

The gene calls are TRBV27 and TRBJ1-6; 10 bases fit TRBD1. Sequenced input: blood. The source is a woman between 50 and 59 years old with Graves' ophthalmopathy. The CDR3 sequence: CASSGQGVSPLHF. DNA for the CDR3: TGTGCCAGCAGTGGACAGGGGGTTTCACCCCTCCACTTT.